The 5 T cell receptor beta chains reported below all come from one sample, sequenced in a study of blood T cell repertoires in COVID-19. The method was immunoSEQ multiplex PCR; TCRdb's version includes in-frame clones alone and lacks a portion of them. The top ten clones hold around 5% of a sample with 180,000 or so clones, 85% of them seen once. The sequenced sample consisted of peripheral blood. Receptors were obtained from an elderly woman with acute or convalescent COVID-19.

The chain links TRBV6-5 to TRBJ1-2; a weak D match, TRBD1 (6 bases). Germline V gene data show CDR1 as MNHEY and CDR2 as SVGAGI. CDR3 length: 12 amino acids. V lost 6 bases and J lost 8, with 13 bases in between. The CDR3 loop reads CASRPTGRGYTF. For the CDR3, the DNA is TGTGCCAGCAGACCTACAGGGAGAGGCTACACCTTC.

This chain links TRBV24-1 with TRBJ2-2; the match to TRBD2 covers 8 bases. The V segment lost 3 bases and the J segment 6 bases; nucleotides outside the gene matches: 11. Germline assignment: CDR1 KGHDR and CDR2 SFDVKD. The CDR3 is made up of 17 amino acids. The CDR3 region is CATSDRREGYRAGELFF. The CDR3 bases are TGTGCCACCAGTGATCGTCGGGAGGGGTACCGGGCCGGGGAGCTGTTTTTT.

This chain joins TRBV24-1 and TRBJ2-3; the match to TRBD2 covers 8 bases. This CDR3 contains 16 residues. The ends lost 1 base at V and 2 bases at J; junction bases unmatched: 4. The germline V gene has CDR1 KGHDR and CDR2 SFDVKD. CDR3 in amino acids: CATSDLIAGNTDTQYF. The CDR3 region has the DNA TGTGCCACCAGTGATTTAATAGCGGGAAACACAGATACGCAGTATTTT.

The V and J genes are TRBV19 and TRBJ2-7; TRBD1 aligns across 7 bases. The germline gives CDR1 LNHDA, CDR2 SQIVND (reference sequence). There are 14 residues in the CDR3. Trimming took 4 bases from V and 0 from J; bases not matched to a gene: 3. Written as DNA, the CDR3 is TGTGCCAGTAGTAGACAGGGAGACTCCTACGAGCAGTACTTC. Its protein is CASSRQGDSYEQYF.

V usage is TRBV7-8 and J usage is TRBJ1-6; D uncertain. Germline values: CDR1 SGHVS, CDR2 FQNEAQ. The CDR3 is 15 residues long. Trimming removed 6 bases from V and 10 bases from J, with 19 bases in between. The CDR3, as DNA: TGTGCCAGCAGTCACTCCCATTATGGGGAGTCACCCCTCCACTTT. It specifies CASSHSHYGESPLHF. Complete variable domain (other parts from reference TRBV7-8 and TRBJ1-6): GAGVSQSPRYKVAKRGQDVALRCDPISGHVSLFWYQQALGQGPEFLTYFQNEAQLDKSGLPSDRFFAERPEGSVSTLKIQRTQQEDSAVYLCASSHSHYGESPLHFGNGTRLTVT.